Reported below is one T cell receptor (beta chain). The table came from immunoSEQ multiplex PCR; TCRdb's copy has only in-frame clones and leaves some out. The table records 96,000 or so clones, over 90% of them present only once. This sample was included in a study of control samples from healthy donors and cancer patients. The CDR3 loop spans 16 amino acids. With V trimmed by 5 bases and J by 5 bases, 12 bases remained unmatched. Per the germline V gene, CDR1 is SNHLY and CDR2 is FYNNEI. Sequencing was performed on blood. V gene TRBV2 combines with J gene TRBJ2-5; TRBD1 matches at 9 bases. This clonotype was sampled from a man aged 18 to 35 in good health. In DNA form, the CDR3 reads TGTGCCAGCAGTCGTTTCCCGGACAGGGGAGATGAGACCCAGTACTTC. Translated: CASSRFPDRGDETQYF.